This entry is about one T cell receptor beta chain. Unmatched junction bases numbered 7, after V lost 1 base and J lost 3 bases. The CDR3 is 16 amino acids. Germline CDR1 and CDR2: LGHNT and FRNRAP. The PCR ran on 60 Vbeta and 13 Jbeta primers. Only in-frame clones appear in the TCRdb table, and some are missing; sequencing was by immunoSEQ multiplex PCR. The table has 90,000 to 120,000 clones, 60% to 75% seen once; the top ten hold roughly 8%. The sample belongs to a study of cytomegalovirus exposure and HLA in healthy donors. Sequenced input: PBMCs. The sequence derives from a man aged 25-45 years in good health and CMV-seronegative. The chain combines TRBV12-5 with TRBJ2-7, with TRBD1 matching 9 bases. Here the CDR3 reads CASGLAQGATFYEQYF. CDR3 sequence (DNA): TGTGCTAGTGGTTTGGCACAGGGGGCTACCTTCTACGAGCAGTACTTC. Variable domain in full (rest from reference TRBV12-5 and TRBJ2-7): DARVTQTPRHKVTEMGQEVTMRCQPILGHNTVFWYRQTMMQGLELLAYFRNRAPLDDSGMPKDRFSAEMPDATLATLKIQPSEPRDSAVYFCASGLAQGATFYEQYFGPGTRLTVT.